This T cell receptor beta chain derives from a study of blood T cell repertoires in COVID-19. Turning to the study itself: The samples span acute and convalescent COVID-19 from the United States, Italy and Spain. T cells, B-cell-depleted T cells, or PBMCs supplied cDNA or gDNA.

The sample holds a few counts of this clone. In the original analysis: Reference gene primer amplification gave nucleated cell count estimates. TCRdb's copy holds only in-frame clones and misses some; the assay was immunoSEQ multiplex PCR. V, J and clone size derive from that table, while D and trimming were established from the DNA sequence. Found here are over 45,000 clones, around 86% of them singletons; the top ten hold around 6.5%. CDR1 is LNHDA and CDR2 is SQIVND in the germline V gene (reference sequence). This CDR3 spans 12 amino acids. The TCR originated in a man aged 45 to 65 with active COVID-19. The sequenced sample was peripheral blood. The V and J genes are TRBV19 and TRBJ1-6; 7 bases are shared with TRBD1. The CDR3 DNA reads as TGTGCAGGGGGCCAGCAGGGCTCACCCCTCCACTTT. Protein: CAGGQQGSPLHF.